The present T cell receptor beta chain was sequenced within a study of cytomegalovirus exposure and HLA in healthy donors. The study's findings and limits: It was reported in a later analysis that an Asian-associated ancestry cluster showed fewer N-insertions than the approximately 700-donor mean. TCR beta sequences reportedly predicted most subjects' HLA-A and HLA-B alleles accurately.

Remarks on this clone: Its specificity is not known.

60 Vbeta and 13 Jbeta primers were used in PCR. TCRdb's table, derived via immunoSEQ multiplex PCR, lists solely in-frame clones and lacks some. The data show roughly 150,000 clones, with roughly 70% seen just once and under 11% held by the top ten. V lost 1 base to trimming and J lost 11 bases, with 8 bases between them. The CDR3 runs 11 residues. From germline, CDR1 is SGHNT and CDR2 YENEEA. The sequenced material came from PBMCs. This rearrangement joins TRBV11-3 to TRBJ2-5, with no clear D. This clonotype was sampled from a man aged 25-45 years in good health and CMV-seropositive. DNA of the CDR3: TGTGCCAGCAGCTTAGGTCTTTCGCAGTACTTC. Its translation is CASSLGLSQYF.